The clone carrying this T cell receptor beta chain was found a few times. Its antigen is not known. The sample originates from a study of blood T cells in healthy people across ages. Study-level results: It was held that the diversity estimates obtained from one million T cells were underestimates.

The CDR3 has 14 residues. Per germline, CDR1 SQVTM and CDR2 ANQGSEA. V was pared by 4 bases and J by 8 bases, with 18 bases between. A J-beta primer mix and a sample-barcoded 5' primer were used in a second PCR of roughly 6 to 11 cycles. Via MiXCR, TCRdb re-called the 5' RACE reads, giving one row per CDR3 protein. The profile shows some 1,800,000 distinct CDR3 sequences, approximately 40% of them singletons. Each donor was a healthy Caucasian individual from Russia, aged roughly 6 to 95. Sequenced input: blood. The sequence came from a human donor in good health. The gene calls are TRBV29-1 and TRBJ2-1, with D tentatively TRBD2 (7 bases). This CDR3 reads CSVGYNRGGDEQFF. CDR3 DNA sequence: TGCAGCGTTGGATATAATAGAGGGGGGGATGAGCAGTTCTTC.